This TCR beta chain emerged from a study of post-analysis software for immune sequencing data. Study at large: Courses of disease covered relapsing-remitting, secondary progressive and progressive-relapsing multiple sclerosis.

Trimming took 5 bases from V and 2 from J, leaving 16 bases between them. The germline V gene has CDR1 SGHTA and CDR2 FQGNSA. The CDR3 extends over 15 amino acids. Study-level points and caveats: Controls showed lower frequencies than patients for a few TRBV segments, and TRBV5-6, TRBV5-1 and TRBV20-1 were among these. Those samples that were prepared in the same batch co-clustered strongly by F measure. Multiple sclerosis patients showed significantly lower normalized Chao1 diversity than controls did.

Unique molecular identifiers were present in the TCR beta cDNA libraries. Roughly 500,000 cDNA molecules were obtained from 1 to 10 million T cells. TCRdb called the PCR reads again in MiXCR, with one record for every CDR3 protein. The sample has hundreds of thousands of distinct CDR3 sequences, around 53% seen once. Concerning this clonotype: Its antigen is as yet unknown.

The rearrangement joins TRBV7-2 to TRBJ2-7; D is undetermined. This receptor was obtained from a girl aged 10 to 17 with multiple sclerosis. Sequencing was carried out using blood. CDR3 coding DNA: TGTGCCAGCAGCGCCACCGCGTCGGCTGCCTACGAGCAGTACTTC. Translating gives CASSATASAAYEQYF.